The sample holds a few counts of the clone carrying this T cell receptor beta chain. The antigen is unknown. The data were obtained in a study of neurological immune-mediated disorders. Points from the study as a whole: The most TCR clonal expansion was seen in HTLV-1-associated myelopathy, and the least was seen in multiple sclerosis, which fell below healthy controls.

Synthesis of cDNA was accomplished via 5'RACE employing 10-nucleotide random UMIs. From 15-18 subjects, over 190 million TCR-beta sequences were obtained in each sequencing run. TCRdb re-analysed the 5' RACE reads in MiXCR, keeping a single row per CDR3 protein. The top ten clones hold about 10% of a sample with about 59,000 distinct CDR3 sequences, approximately 11% of them seen once. Germline-derived CDR1 and CDR2 are MNHNY and SVGAGI (reference sequence). The CDR3 extends over 15 amino acids. Deletions cut 6 bases from V and 0 bases from J, with 14 bases between. The starting material, 2 million PBMCs stored at -80 C, gave rise to the unsorted libraries.

The sequencing sample was made of PBMCs. V gene TRBV6-6 combines with J gene TRBJ2-5; D not resolved. The clonotype was recovered from a woman aged 60-75 years with HTLV-1-associated myelopathy (HAM/TSP). The CDR3 bases are TGTGCCAGCAGCTCGACGGCGCGGTACCAAGAGACCCAGTACTTC. Translated, it gives CASSSTARYQETQYF.